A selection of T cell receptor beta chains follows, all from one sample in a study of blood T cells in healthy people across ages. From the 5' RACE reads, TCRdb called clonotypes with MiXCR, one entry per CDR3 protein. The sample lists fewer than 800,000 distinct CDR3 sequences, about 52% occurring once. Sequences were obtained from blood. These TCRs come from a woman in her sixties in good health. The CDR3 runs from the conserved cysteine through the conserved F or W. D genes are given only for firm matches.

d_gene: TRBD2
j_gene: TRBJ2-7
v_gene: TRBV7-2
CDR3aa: CASSSKTSSDSYEQYF

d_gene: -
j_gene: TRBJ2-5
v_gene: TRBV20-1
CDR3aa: CSADATAGRDNEQYF

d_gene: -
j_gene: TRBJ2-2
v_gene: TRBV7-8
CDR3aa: CASSLDRADTGELFF

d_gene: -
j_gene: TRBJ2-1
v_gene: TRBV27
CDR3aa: CASRRGVYNEQFF

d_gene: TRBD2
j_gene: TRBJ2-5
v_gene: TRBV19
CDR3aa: CASKPLGGRTQETQYF

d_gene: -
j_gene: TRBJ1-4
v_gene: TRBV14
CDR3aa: CASSPGSEKLFF

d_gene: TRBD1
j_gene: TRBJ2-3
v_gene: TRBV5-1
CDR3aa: CASSGYKTGVVTDTQYF

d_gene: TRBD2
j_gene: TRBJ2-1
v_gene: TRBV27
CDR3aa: CASSNPGTRFYNEQFF

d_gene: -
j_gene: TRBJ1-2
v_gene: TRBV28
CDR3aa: CASFSNWRRHGYTF

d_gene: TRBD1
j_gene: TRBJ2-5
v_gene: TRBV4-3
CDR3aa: CASSRTDRDRETQYF

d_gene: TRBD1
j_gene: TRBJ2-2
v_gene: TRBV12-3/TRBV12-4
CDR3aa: CASSRQGASPGELFF

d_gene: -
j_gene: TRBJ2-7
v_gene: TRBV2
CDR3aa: CASSRDGAYEQYF

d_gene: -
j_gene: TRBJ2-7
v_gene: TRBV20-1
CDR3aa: CSTEVGPQYF

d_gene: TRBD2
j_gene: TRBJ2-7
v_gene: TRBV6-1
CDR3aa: CASSKGTSFYEQYF

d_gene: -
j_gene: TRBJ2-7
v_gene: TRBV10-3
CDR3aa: CAISEGDFDTYEQYF

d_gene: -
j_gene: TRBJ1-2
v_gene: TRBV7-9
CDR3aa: CASSLAGVGGYTF

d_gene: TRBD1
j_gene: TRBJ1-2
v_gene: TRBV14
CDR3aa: CASSEGQGHYGYTF

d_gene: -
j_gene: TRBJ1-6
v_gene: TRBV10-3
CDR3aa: CAIKTAYNSPPHF

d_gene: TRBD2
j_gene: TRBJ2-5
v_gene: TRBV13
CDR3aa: CASSRPTSGSYETQYF

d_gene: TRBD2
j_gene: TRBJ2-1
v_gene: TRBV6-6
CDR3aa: CASSNAGGGYNEQFF

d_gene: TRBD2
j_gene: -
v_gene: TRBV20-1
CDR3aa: CSVSGGGALPFGEQYF

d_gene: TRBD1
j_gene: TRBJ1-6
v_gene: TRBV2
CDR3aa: CASSAKDRDDSPLHF

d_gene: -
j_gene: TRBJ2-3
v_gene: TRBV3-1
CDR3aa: CASSQKSDSPTQYF

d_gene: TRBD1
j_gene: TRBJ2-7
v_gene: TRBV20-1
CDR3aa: CSAHARDSSYEQYF

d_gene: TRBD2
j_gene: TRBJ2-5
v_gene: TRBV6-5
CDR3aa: CASSYRVAGGEQYF

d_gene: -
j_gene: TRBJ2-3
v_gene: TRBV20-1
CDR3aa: CSADGPLRDTQYF

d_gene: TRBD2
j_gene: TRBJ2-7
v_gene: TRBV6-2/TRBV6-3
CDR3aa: CASRLQGTSGRIDEQYF

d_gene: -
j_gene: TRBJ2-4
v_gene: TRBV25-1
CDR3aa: CATSNGHIQYF

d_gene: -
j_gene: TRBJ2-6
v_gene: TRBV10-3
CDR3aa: CAISSGTSGANVLTF

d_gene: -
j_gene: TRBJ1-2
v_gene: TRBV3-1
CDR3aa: CASSQVEGGGYTF

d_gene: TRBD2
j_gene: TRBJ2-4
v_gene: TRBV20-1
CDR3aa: CSATKGLAGGREQYF

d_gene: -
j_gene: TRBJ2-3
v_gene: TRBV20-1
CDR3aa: CSASRGRKGTDTQYF

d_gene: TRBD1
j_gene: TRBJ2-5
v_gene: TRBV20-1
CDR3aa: CSAGTAETQYF

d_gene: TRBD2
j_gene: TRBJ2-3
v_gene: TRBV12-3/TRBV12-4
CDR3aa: CASKLRGLAVTDTQYF

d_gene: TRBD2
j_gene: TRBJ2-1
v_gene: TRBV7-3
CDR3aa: CASSLTLGLAGGDEQFF

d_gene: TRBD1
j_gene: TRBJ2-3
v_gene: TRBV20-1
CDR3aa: CSGGQGVGTDTQYF

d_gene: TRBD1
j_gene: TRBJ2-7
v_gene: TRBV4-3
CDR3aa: CASSPTGTGSNEQYF

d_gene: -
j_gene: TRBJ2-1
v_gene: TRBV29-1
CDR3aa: CSVERKGVDRNEQFF

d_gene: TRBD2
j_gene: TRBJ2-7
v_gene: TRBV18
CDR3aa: CASSRASGSSHEQYF

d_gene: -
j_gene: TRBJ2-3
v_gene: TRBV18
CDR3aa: CASSPPVVWDTQYF

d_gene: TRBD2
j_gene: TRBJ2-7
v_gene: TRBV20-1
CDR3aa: CSARPPSGSYEQYF

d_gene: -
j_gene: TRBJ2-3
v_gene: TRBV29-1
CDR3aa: CSVGPGGTDTQYF

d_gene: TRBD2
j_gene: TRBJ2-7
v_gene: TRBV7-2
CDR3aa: CASSFPSGRAEQYF

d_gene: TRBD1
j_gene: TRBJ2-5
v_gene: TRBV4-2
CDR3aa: CVSSQELGDRFQYF

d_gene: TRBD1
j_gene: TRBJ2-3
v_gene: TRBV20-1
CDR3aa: CSAGQGALDTQYF

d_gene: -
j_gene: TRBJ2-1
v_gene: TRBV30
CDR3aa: CAWSAAGYNEQFF